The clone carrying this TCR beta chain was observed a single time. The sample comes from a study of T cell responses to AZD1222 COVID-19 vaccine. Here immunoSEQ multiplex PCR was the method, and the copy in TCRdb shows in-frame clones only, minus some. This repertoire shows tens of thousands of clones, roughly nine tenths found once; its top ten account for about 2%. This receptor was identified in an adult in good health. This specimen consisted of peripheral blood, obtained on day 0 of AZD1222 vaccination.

Written as DNA, the CDR3 is TGTGCCAGCAGTTTGGGGGGGGCACGTCAGCCCCAGCATTTT. Its translation is CASSLGGARQPQHF. This chain uses TRBV27 with TRBJ1-5; D is possibly TRBD1 (6 bases). The CDR3 extends over 14 amino acids. Germline V gene sequence: CDR1 MNHEY, CDR2 SMNVEV (reference sequence). Trimming cost V 3 bases and J 6 bases, with 12 bases left between them.